This passage covers 12 T cell receptor beta chains from one sample sequenced in a study of blood T cell repertoires in COVID-19. Measured with immunoSEQ multiplex PCR; TCRdb has only the in-frame clones, and not every one. Of some 240,000 clones listed, 84% are singletons. Sequenced material: peripheral blood. The receptors were gathered from a woman in her forties who had recovered from COVID-19.

This rearrangement joins TRBV30 to TRBJ1-5, with 7 bases matching TRBD1. CDR1 and CDR2 (germline): GTSNPN, SVGIG (reference sequence). With V trimmed by 1 base and J by 2 bases, 8 bases remained unmatched. The CDR3 is made up of 16 amino acids. CDR3 DNA: TGTGCCTGGAGTGCAACCCAAACAGGGGGCAATCAGCCCCAGCATTTT. It encodes CAWSATQTGGNQPQHF.

The rearrangement uses TRBV29-1 and TRBJ2-3; TRBD1 aligns across 11 bases. The CDR3 has 12 residues. J lost 4 bases, V lost 7 bases, and 1 base had no gene match. Germline CDR1 SQVTM, CDR2 ANQGSEA. CDR3 sequence reads: CSGTGGADTQYF. The CDR3 nucleotides read TGCAGCGGGACAGGGGGCGCAGATACGCAGTATTTT.

The chain has TRBV5-6 and TRBJ2-3, with 10 nucleotides matching TRBD1. Germline V gene lookup returns CDR1 SGHDT and CDR2 YYEEEE. The CDR3 covers 17 residues. J lost 4 bases, V lost 3 bases, and 11 bases had no gene match. The CDR3 region is CASSWDRGGIRADTQYF. The CDR3 DNA is TGTGCCAGCAGCTGGGACAGGGGTGGAATTAGGGCAGATACGCAGTATTTT.

V is TRBV24-1 and J is TRBJ2-7; D is ambiguous. The V end lost 3 bases, the J end lost 6 bases, and 14 bases lay between the germline ends. CDR3 length: 14 amino acids. Germline V gene sequence: CDR1 KGHDR, CDR2 SFDVKD. The CDR3 loop is CATSDPTRSSEQYF. CDR3 coding DNA: TGTGCCACCAGTGATCCGACTCGATCCAGCGAGCAGTACTTC.

This clone was seen only once. This chain connects TRBV28 to TRBJ2-7; D remains unclear. Germline V gene data show CDR1 as MDHEN and CDR2 as SYDVKM. This CDR3 is built from 14 residues. The V and J ends lost 5 bases and 4 bases respectively, with 15 bases between them. For the CDR3, the DNA is TGTGCCAGCAGTCCGCACCCAACTCCTTACGAGCAGTACTTC. This gives the protein CASSPHPTPYEQYF. The entire variable domain, with the rest obtained from reference TRBV28 and TRBJ2-7, is as follows: DVKVTQSSRYLVKRTGEKVFLECVQDMDHENMFWYRQDPGLGLRLIYFSYDVKMKEKGDIPEGYSVSREKKERFSLILESASTNQTSMYLCASSPHPTPYEQYFGPGTRLTVT.

This sequence joins TRBV6-1 and TRBJ2-7; D possibly corresponds to TRBD1 (5 bases). The CDR3 loop spans 15 amino acids. Deletions cut 3 bases from V and 7 bases from J, with 19 bases between. Germline CDR1 is MNHNS and CDR2 is SASEGT. The DNA of the CDR3 is TGTGCCAGCAGTGACGGTGGGGCAGGGATGGGTGAGCAGTACTTC. Residues: CASSDGGAGMGEQYF.

The chain uses TRBV2 and TRBJ2-5; a weak D match, TRBD1 (5 bases). This CDR3 region has 12 residues. CDR1 is SNHLY, CDR2 FYNNEI, per germline. Trimming took off 6 bases at V and 7 bases at J, with 12 bases between the two ends. The DNA for the CDR3 is TGTGCCAGCAGAACCCCCAGGGCGACCCAGTACTTC. Encoded protein: CASRTPRATQYF.

The chain is built from TRBV7-9 and TRBJ1-2, with D possibly TRBD1 on 5 matching bases. CDR3 length equals 15 residues. CDR1 and CDR2 (germline): SEHNR, FQNEAQ (reference sequence). V shed 2 bases and J shed 6 bases, with 16 bases lying between them. In DNA, the CDR3 is TGTGCCAGCAGCTTAAGGGGAGGGACGTTTGATGGCTACACCTTC. Encoded protein: CASSLRGGTFDGYTF.

The chain combines TRBV19 with TRBJ1-2; D might be TRBD1 (6 bases). Trimming cost V 3 bases and J 5 bases, with 16 bases left between them. Per the germline V gene, CDR1 is LNHDA and CDR2 is SQIVND (reference sequence). The CDR3 is made up of 15 amino acids. CDR3 in amino acids: CASSIEAGARYGYTF. The CDR3, as DNA: TGTGCCAGTAGTATTGAGGCGGGGGCGCGGTATGGCTACACCTTC. The variable domain in full, with the rest retrieved from reference TRBV19 and TRBJ1-2, is DGGITQSPKYLFRKEGQNVTLSCEQNLNHDAMYWYRQDPGQGLRLIYYSQIVNDFQKGDIAEGYSVSREKKESFPLTVTSAQKNPTAFYLCASSIEAGARYGYTFGSGTRLTVV.

The CDR3 DNA follows: TGTGCCAGCAGTGAGCGGTGGGACAGGGGAGTCTCCTATAATTCACCCCTCCACTTT. This gives the protein CASSERWDRGVSYNSPLHF. V usage is TRBV2 and J usage is TRBJ1-6; TRBD1 agrees at 10 bases. The V segment lost 3 bases and the J segment 0 bases; nucleotides outside the gene matches: 8. Per germline, CDR1 SNHLY and CDR2 FYNNEI. This CDR3 spans 19 amino acids.

This rearrangement joins TRBV6-5 to TRBJ1-3; D might be TRBD1 (5 bases). Trimming pared 7 bases from V and 0 bases from J, leaving 10 bases between. Germline V CDR1 and CDR2: MNHEY, SVGAGI. This CDR3 region has 14 residues. CDR3 loop: CASTWGVSGNTIYF. The DNA of the CDR3 is TGTGCCAGCACCTGGGGGGTCTCTGGAAACACCATATATTTT.

The gene calls are TRBV7-8 and TRBJ2-7; 7 bases are shared with TRBD1. The V gene's germline CDR1 is SGHVS and CDR2 FQNEAQ. The ends lost 8 bases at V and 3 bases at J; junction bases unmatched: 7. The CDR3 runs to 13 residues. In nucleotides, the CDR3 is TGTGCCAGCGGATGGGACAGAATCTACGAGCAGTACTTC. This translates into CASGWDRIYEQYF.